This T cell receptor beta chain emerged from a study of cytomegalovirus exposure and HLA in healthy donors. General observations from the study: Highly shared variants forming one cluster were likely a sequencing artifact. Testing in vitro showed a few CMV-associated chains specific for CMV antigens. Some V segments, including TRBV6-2 and TRBV6-3, were excluded as indistinguishable. Follow-up analysis later connected one missense variant in DCLRE1C with trimming of TCR beta V- and J-genes.

Vbeta (60) and Jbeta (13) primers were used in the PCR. The assay was immunoSEQ multiplex PCR, and TCRdb's table has in-frame clones only and misses some. The table has 120,000 or so clones, 74% seen once. Germline lookup yields CDR1 MRHNA and CDR2 SNTAGT. This CDR3 spans 14 amino acids. The V end was cut by 5 bases, the J end by 3 bases, with 13 bases between. A note on this clone: Its antigen is currently unknown.

This TCR derives from a man aged 40-49 years in good health and CMV-seropositive. The specimen sequenced was PBMCs. The genes are TRBV6-4 and TRBJ1-1; D gene unclear. The CDR3 sequence: CASSPLGADTEAFF. CDR3 coding DNA: TGTGCCAGCAGTCCCCTCGGTGCGGACACTGAAGCTTTCTTT.